These T cell receptor beta chains were read from a single sample in a study of T cells in localized non-small cell lung cancer. TCRdb's copy holds only in-frame clones and misses some; the assay was immunoSEQ multiplex PCR. The sample comprises about 1,400 clones, approximately 29% of which are singletons, and 8% to 10% rests with the top ten. Specimen: lung tumor tissue, collected before any cancer treatment. The origin of the receptors is a male donor aged 60 or over with stage I squamous cell lung carcinoma. Each CDR3 is given with its conserved first and last residue. D genes are given only for firm matches. The listing skips clone size in some rows; elsewhere it reads once, few, many or a size class.

TRBJ1-5 | 15 | . | . | TRBV15 | CATSREGNSNQPQHF | TGTGCCACCAGCAGAGAGGGGAATAGCAATCAGCCCCAGCATTTT
TRBJ2-1 | 17 | TRBD2 | . | TRBV18 | CASSRVSGTTRGNEQFF | TGTGCCAGCTCCCGGGTTAGCGGGACAACAAGAGGGAATGAGCAGTTCTTC
TRBJ2-1 | 17 | TRBD2 | . | TRBV18 | CASSPSSGRVSYNEQFF | TGTGCCAGCTCACCAAGTAGCGGGAGGGTTTCCTACAATGAGCAGTTCTTC
TRBJ1-5 | 16 | TRBD1 | . | TRBV11-3 | CASSGTGAFQGQPQHF | TGTGCCAGCAGCGGAACAGGGGCCTTTCAGGGTCAGCCCCAGCATTTT
TRBJ2-7 | 14 | . | . | TRBV19 | CASSLGSKSYEQYF | TGTGCCAGTAGCCTTGGAAGCAAGTCCTACGAGCAGTACTTC
TRBJ2-7 | 19 | TRBD2 | few | TRBV6-8 | CASSSPHVGSGPINYEQYF | TGTGCCAGCAGTTCCCCTCACGTGGGTAGCGGGCCGATCAACTACGAGCAGTACTTC
TRBJ1-1 | 14 | . | few | TRBV5-1 | CASSLGQANTEAFF | TGCGCCAGCAGCTTGGGACAGGCGAACACTGAAGCTTTCTTT
TRBJ2-3 | 14 | . | . | TRBV18 | CASSPASRGDTQYF | TGTGCCAGCTCACCGGCCTCTCGGGGAGATACGCAGTATTTT
TRBJ1-4 | 16 | . | few | TRBV19 | CASTTGLGKANEKLFF | TGTGCCAGTACAACAGGGTTAGGGAAGGCTAATGAAAAACTGTTTTTT
TRBJ1-3 | 15 | . | . | TRBV19 | CASSDSRGQRNTIYF | TGTGCCAGTAGTGACAGTCGGGGTCAGAGAAACACCATATATTTT
TRBJ2-2 | 15 | TRBD1 | few | TRBV10-2 | CASVDRASGTGELFF | TGCGCCAGCGTGGACAGGGCTTCGGGCACCGGGGAGCTGTTTTTT
TRBJ2-5 | 14 | . | few | TRBV19 | CASSIGGTQETQYF | TGTGCCAGTAGTATTGGGGGGACACAAGAGACCCAGTACTTC
TRBJ1-3 | 15 | . | few | TRBV11-3 | CASSLRGVTGNTIYF | TGTGCCAGCAGCTTAAGGGGTGTAACTGGAAACACCATATATTTT
TRBJ1-1 | 15 | . | . | TRBV28 | CASSTRGRSNTEAFF | TGTGCCAGCAGTACTAGGGGCAGGTCGAACACTGAAGCTTTCTTT
TRBJ2-2 | 15 | TRBD1 | few | TRBV11-3 | CASARTGENTGELFF | TGTGCCAGCGCCAGGACAGGGGAGAACACCGGGGAGCTGTTTTTT
TRBJ1-1 | 14 | . | few | TRBV6-8 | CASSYLGRTTEAFF | TGTGCCAGCAGTTACCTCGGGCGGACCACTGAAGCTTTCTTT
TRBJ2-2 | 16 | . | few | TRBV10-2 | CASLPGDPANTGELFF | TGCGCCAGCCTGCCGGGGGACCCCGCGAACACCGGGGAGCTGTTTTTT
TRBJ1-3 | 14 | . | large | TRBV9 | CASSTGTSGNTIYF | TGTGCCAGCAGTACAGGGACCTCTGGAAACACCATATATTTT
TRBJ1-1 | 15 | . | medium-sized | TRBV6-8 | CASSYSGQINTEAFF | TGTGCCAGCAGTTACTCGGGACAAATAAACACTGAAGCTTTCTTT
TRBJ1-1 | 14 | TRBD1 | . | TRBV6-8 | CAIFRGTGVTEAFF | TGTGCCATCTTTAGGGGGACAGGGGTCACTGAAGCTTTCTTT
TRBJ1-1 | 17 | TRBD1 | . | TRBV11-3 | CASSSAGTGVLRTEAFF | TGTGCCAGCAGTTCCGCGGGGACAGGGGTATTGAGGACTGAAGCTTTCTTT
TRBJ1-1 | 12 | . | . | TRBV29-1 | CSVERGRAEAFF | TGCAGCGTTGAAAGGGGCAGGGCTGAAGCTTTCTTT
TRBJ2-1 | 11 | . | . | TRBV30 | CAWSVRRVQFF | TGTGCCTGGAGTGTACGGAGGGTGCAGTTCTTC
TRBJ2-7 | 13 | . | . | TRBV25-1 | CASSEGARYEQYF | TGTGCCAGCAGTGAAGGAGCAAGGTACGAGCAGTACTTC
TRBJ2-7 | 14 | TRBD2 | few | TRBV2 | CASSRTGTSYEQYF | TGTGCCAGCAGCAGAACCGGGACTAGCTACGAGCAGTACTTC
TRBJ1-1 | 14 | . | . | TRBV29-1 | CSVLDRLMNTEAFF | TGCAGCGTTCTGGACAGACTCATGAACACTGAAGCTTTCTTT
TRBJ1-1 | 16 | . | few | TRBV4-1 | CASSQAETEQNTEAFF | TGCGCCAGCAGCCAAGCGGAAACAGAGCAGAACACTGAAGCTTTCTTT
TRBJ2-2 | 17 | TRBD1 | . | TRBV19 | CASSLSGQGENTGELFF | TGTGCCAGTAGTCTATCGGGACAGGGGGAGAACACCGGGGAGCTGTTTTTT